A single sample gave rise to the 29 T cell receptor beta chains below, sequenced in a study of breast tumors, draining lymph nodes, adjacent tissues. Samples came from axillary lymph nodes draining the breast cancer. From the multiplex PCR reads, TCRdb called clonotypes with MiXCR, one entry per CDR3 protein. This sample has some 130,000 distinct CDR3 sequences, with 20% to 25% found just once. What was sequenced was axillary lymph node tissue. Every receptor here comes from a female donor with breast cancer. Some clones in this sample may be carry-over from other donors' samples.

This clonotype showed up many times. V and J are TRBV29-1 and TRBJ2-5; 11 bases align to TRBD2. Germline V lookup: CDR1 SQVTM, CDR2 ANQGSEA. V lost 4 bases and J lost 5; bases outside the gene matches: 3. This CDR3 has 13 residues. The CDR3 region is CSVASGGKETQYF. CDR3 coding DNA: TGCAGCGTTGCTAGCGGGGGGAAGGAGACCCAGTACTTC.

This clonotype showed up many times. The chain has TRBV29-1 and TRBJ1-3; a weak D match, TRBD1 (5 bases). Per germline, CDR1 SQVTM and CDR2 ANQGSEA. The CDR3 covers 12 residues. Trimming left V 5 bases short and J 4 bases short, with 9 bases between. CDR3 loop: CSVRGGGNTIYF. The DNA of the CDR3 is TGCAGCGTTAGGGGAGGCGGAAACACCATATATTTT.

The sample holds many counts of this clonotype. This chain joins TRBV24-1 and TRBJ2-1; the match to TRBD2 covers 13 bases. This CDR3 has 16 amino acids. Per germline, CDR1 KGHDR and CDR2 SFDVKD. The J segment lost 10 bases and the V segment lost 0 bases, leaving 5 bases of the junction unmatched. The CDR3 DNA is TGTGCCACCAGTGATTTGGGACTAGCGGGAGCCCCGGAGCAGTTCTTC. Amino acid sequence: CATSDLGLAGAPEQFF.

About this clonotype: Just one base apart from a much larger clone, this may be a read error. CDR3 in amino acids: CASNVGPASNTGEPFF. CDR3 bases: TGCGCCAGCAACGTTGGGCCAGCTTCAAACACCGGGGAGCCGTTTTTT. The chain joins TRBV5-1 to TRBJ2-2; TRBD2 might be the D (5 bases). Germline V gene lookup returns CDR1 SGHRS and CDR2 YFSETQ. The CDR3 sequence is 16 residues long.

The sample holds one count of this clonotype. This clone may be a read error of a much larger clone one base away. This chain links TRBV20-1 with TRBJ2-1; 12 nucleotides match TRBD2. This CDR3 contains 16 residues. Per the germline V gene, CDR1 is DFQATT and CDR2 is SNEGSKA (reference sequence). V was clipped by 3 bases and J by 8 bases; unmatched bases: 11. The CDR3 DNA reads as TGCAGTGCTAGGTCTAGCGGGAGGGCTGAAAACGATGAGCAGTTCTTC. It is translated as CSARSSGRAENDEQFF.

This clonotype has ten or more counts. The rearrangement joins TRBV11-2 to TRBJ2-3; the D gene is possibly TRBD2 (6 bases). Germline V gives CDR1 SGHAT, CDR2 FQNNGV. There are 14 residues in the CDR3. Trimming removed 1 base at V and 4 bases at J, with 9 bases between. The CDR3 loop reads CASSLGLEADTQYF. CDR3 sequence (DNA): TGTGCCAGCAGCTTAGGACTAGAAGCAGATACGCAGTATTTT.

In its sample, this clonotype was seen many times. The chain couples TRBV12-3 or TRBV12-4 to TRBJ2-2; TRBD1 is a possible D gene (6 bases). The ends were cut back, 7 bases at V and 2 bases at J, with 14 bases in the middle. The length of the CDR3 is 15 residues. DNA of the CDR3: TGTGCCAGCACCCCTGGGACATTCAACACCGGGGAGCTGTTTTTT. Protein: CASTPGTFNTGELFF.

In its sample, this clonotype was seen many times. The V and J genes are TRBV11-2 and TRBJ2-2; D possibly corresponds to TRBD2 (5 bases). The germline V gene has CDR1 SGHAT and CDR2 FQNNGV. Trimming took 5 bases from V and 3 from J, leaving 10 bases between them. CDR3 size: 14 residues. The CDR3 coding sequence is TGTGCCAGCAGCCTTGGACTGGACACCGGGGAGCTGTTTTTT. It codes for CASSLGLDTGELFF.

On this clonotype: A much more abundant neighbour one base away suggests this may be a read error. In this CDR3 the conserved last residue, phenylalanine or tryptophan, is missing, so a read error is likely. J is TRBJ2-2 and V is TRBV10-3, with 10 bases matching TRBD1. This CDR3 spans 15 amino acids. V dropped 2 bases and J dropped 6; count of bases not matched to a gene: 3. The V gene's germline CDR1 is ENHRY and CDR2 SYGVKD. CDR3 in DNA: TGTGCCATCAGTGAGGGGACAGGGGTAGCCGGGGAGCTGTTTCTT. This sequence encodes CAISEGTGVAGELFL.

This clonotype was observed at least ten times. The rearrangement links TRBV12-3 or TRBV12-4 to TRBJ2-2; D may match TRBD1 or TRBD2 (5 bases each). The CDR3 loop spans 15 amino acids. Trimming left V 3 bases short and J 5 bases short, with 13 bases between. The CDR3 nucleotides are TGTGCCAGCAGTTTCCGGCCAGGGAGTACCGGGGAGCTGTTTTTT. Translating gives CASSFRPGSTGELFF.

In regard to this clonotype: The junction differs from germline at one of its ends, possibly a read error. This sequence joins TRBV3-1 and TRBJ2-2, with D unclear. CDR1 is LGHDT, CDR2 YNNKEL, per germline (reference sequence). This CDR3 comprises 17 residues. CDR3 residues: CASSQTGSGSNTGELFF. The CDR3 DNA follows: TGTGCCAGCAGCCAAACTGGCAGTGGATCCAACACTGGGGAACTGTTTTTT.

This clonotype was recorded many times. The chain joins TRBV20-1 to TRBJ1-2, with D hard to call. V lost 7 bases to trimming and J lost 12 bases, with 15 bases between them. The CDR3 spans 10 residues. Germline-derived CDR1 and CDR2 are DFQATT and SNEGSKA (reference sequence). This CDR3 reads CSGPIAFHTF. The CDR3 DNA sequence: TGCAGTGGACCCATCGCATTCCACACCTTC.

This clonotype was seen only a few times. The chain couples TRBV28 to TRBJ2-1, with no clear D. The ends were cut back, 6 bases at V and 2 bases at J, with 14 bases in the middle. The CDR3 extends over 15 amino acids. Looked up from germline, CDR1 is MDHEN and CDR2 is SYDVKM. CDR3 sequence reads: CASSPVVWAYNEQFF. CDR3 nucleotides: TGTGCCAGCAGCCCGGTAGTATGGGCCTACAATGAGCAGTTCTTC.

This clonotype has a count of ten or more. The chain joins TRBV5-1 to TRBJ2-7, with D perhaps assigned TRBD1 or TRBD2 (5 bases each). The CDR3 extends over 16 amino acids. Germline-derived CDR1 and CDR2 are SGHRS and YFSETQ. V lost 0 bases and J 1 base, leaving 14 bases between the germline ends. The DNA of the CDR3 is TGCGCCAGCAGCTTGGCCGGAGGACACCGATCCTACGAGCAGTACTTC. It specifies CASSLAGGHRSYEQYF.

This clonotype was seen ten or more times. This chain joins TRBV20-1 and TRBJ2-3; tentatively, D is TRBD1 (6 bases). Per germline, CDR1 DFQATT and CDR2 SNEGSKA (reference sequence). This CDR3 is built from 12 residues. Trimming cost V 5 bases and J 4 bases, with 10 bases left between them. The chain's CDR3 is CSAYRAADTQYF. As DNA, the CDR3 is TGCAGTGCTTACAGGGCCGCAGATACGCAGTATTTT.

This clonotype came up many times. The chain recombines TRBV15 with TRBJ1-4, with 8 nucleotides matching TRBD1. Per germline, CDR1 LNHNV and CDR2 YYDKDF (reference sequence). The CDR3 has 14 residues. Trimming at V came to 0 bases and at J to 7 bases, leaving 1 base not matched to a gene. CDR3 sequence reads: CATSRDRGREKLFF. CDR3 nucleotide sequence: TGTGCCACCAGCAGAGACAGGGGGCGTGAAAAACTGTTTTTT.

Ten or more counts support this clonotype. This chain uses TRBV3-1 with TRBJ1-2; D unclear. Germline lookup yields CDR1 LGHDT and CDR2 YNNKEL (reference sequence). V lost 6 bases and J lost 2, with 7 bases in between. The CDR3 runs 12 residues. The CDR3 DNA is TGTGCCAGCAGTGGCAGAAACTATGGCTACACCTTC. Amino acid sequence: CASSGRNYGYTF.

The V and J genes are TRBV6-2 or TRBV6-3 and TRBJ2-5; 14 bases are a match to TRBD2. V shed 6 bases, J shed 4 bases, and the junction held 7 bases outside the gene matches. This CDR3 spans 16 amino acids. Germline CDR1 and CDR2: MNHEY and SVGEGT. CDR3 residues: CASRLGLAGVRETQYF. CDR3 in DNA: TGTGCCAGCAGGCTGGGACTAGCGGGAGTGCGAGAGACCCAGTACTTC.

This clonotype showed up many times. This chain connects TRBV20-1 to TRBJ2-6; a weak D match, TRBD1 (6 bases). V dropped 2 bases and J dropped 4 bases, with 15 bases sitting between them. The CDR3 loop spans 16 amino acids. Germline-derived CDR1 and CDR2 are DFQATT and SNEGSKA (reference sequence). CDR3 sequence (DNA): TGCAGTGCTAGACCCAATTCAGGGGCCGGGGCCAACGTCCTGACTTTC. Residues: CSARPNSGAGANVLTF.

The chain employs TRBV11-2 and TRBJ2-6; D gene unclear. CDR1 is SGHAT and CDR2 is FQNNGV in the germline V gene. V lost 8 bases and J lost 4, with 6 bases in between. This CDR3 region has 12 residues. Here the CDR3 DNA reads TGTGCCAGCCCCGGAGGGGCCAACGTCCTGACTTTC. Its protein product is CASPGGANVLTF.

This clonotype was detected only a few times. The J gene is TRBJ2-1, the V gene TRBV28, with TRBD2 identical over 10 bases. CDR3 length: 16 amino acids. Germline CDR1 and CDR2: MDHEN and SYDVKM. The V and J ends lost 6 bases and 0 bases, in that order; junction bases with no gene match: 5. CDR3 region: CASRWTSGHSYNEQFF. The CDR3 region has the DNA TGTGCCAGCAGGTGGACTAGCGGACACTCCTACAATGAGCAGTTCTTC.

Details on this clonotype: A much larger clone lies one base from this, so it may be a read error. The J gene is TRBJ1-2, the V gene TRBV9, with 10 bases that match TRBD1. The V gene's germline CDR1 is SGDLS and CDR2 YYNGEE. This CDR3 spans 14 amino acids. J lost 4 bases, V lost 0 bases, and 0 bases had no gene match. DNA of the CDR3: TGTGCCAGCAGCGTAGGGGACAGGGGCTATGGCTACACCTTC. Translating gives CASSVGDRGYGYTF.

The sample holds a few counts of this clonotype. This chain connects TRBV28 to TRBJ2-3, with 8 bases matching TRBD1. The length of the CDR3 is 16 residues. Germline CDR1 reads MDHEN; CDR2 reads SYDVKM. The trim removed 1 base at V and 1 base at J, leaving 4 bases unmatched. CDR3 protein: CASSLSSGGGTDTQYF. CDR3 sequence (DNA): TGTGCCAGCAGTTTATCTTCAGGGGGCGGCACAGATACGCAGTATTTT.

Many counts were recorded for this clonotype. In DNA form, the CDR3 reads TGCGCCAGCAGTTCCCGGGGAGGGGAAGGCTACACCTTC. This gives the protein CASSSRGGEGYTF. The V call is TRBV10-1, the J call TRBJ1-2; D is possibly TRBD1 (5 bases). Germline lookup yields CDR1 WNHNN and CDR2 SYGVQD (reference sequence). Trimming shortened V by 5 bases and J by 8 bases, and 15 bases separated the two germline ends. The CDR3 is 13 amino acids.

In its sample, this clonotype was seen many times. The chain is built from TRBV7-9 and TRBJ1-2; TRBD1 matches 8 bases. The CDR3 consists of 14 residues. Germline CDR1 and CDR2: SEHNR and FQNEAQ (reference sequence). V was pared by 7 bases and J by 4 bases, with 8 bases of the junction left unmatched. In DNA, the CDR3 is TGTGCCAGCACCTCCGACAGGGGCGGCTATGGCTACACCTTC. Translation gives CASTSDRGGYGYTF. Using reference TRBV7-9 and TRBJ1-2 for the parts outside the CDR3, the full variable domain is DTGVSQNPRHKITKRGQNVTFRCDPISEHNRLYWYRQTLGQGPEFLTYFQNEAQLEKSRLLSDRFSAERPKGSFSTLEIQRTEQGDSAMYLCASTSDRGGYGYTFGSGTRLTVV.

This clonotype appeared many times. This chain uses TRBV24-1 with TRBJ2-5; possible D gene TRBD1, 7 bases. This CDR3 has 15 residues. Trimming shortened V by 5 bases and J by 5 bases, and 17 bases separated the two germline ends. Germline lookup yields CDR1 KGHDR and CDR2 SFDVKD. CDR3 sequence (DNA): TGTGCCACCAGTGTCGGAGGGGGCACGGAGGAGACCCAGTACTTC. Translating gives CATSVGGGTEETQYF.

This clonotype occurred many times. V and J are TRBV28 and TRBJ2-7, with D tentatively TRBD1 (7 bases). Per the germline V gene, CDR1 is MDHEN and CDR2 is SYDVKM. The CDR3 is made up of 15 amino acids. Trimming took 1 base from V and 2 from J, leaving 12 bases between them. The CDR3 reads CASSLLQGRTYEQYF. Written as DNA, the CDR3 is TGTGCCAGCAGTTTATTACAGGGGAGGACCTACGAGCAGTACTTC.

The chain couples TRBV4-1 to TRBJ2-3, with TRBD2 matching 15 bases. In germline, CDR1 is MGHRA, CDR2 YSYEKL. The CDR3 has 15 residues. V dropped 5 bases and J dropped 4; count of bases not matched to a gene: 1. The chain's CDR3 is CASSGTSGRPDTQYF. The CDR3 DNA is TGCGCCAGCAGCGGGACTAGCGGGAGGCCAGATACGCAGTATTTT.

The rearrangement uses TRBV2 and TRBJ1-1, with 7 bases matching TRBD1. The CDR3 covers 13 residues. V shed 7 bases and J 5 bases; nucleotides not matched to a gene: 7. Germline CDR1 reads SNHLY; CDR2 reads FYNNEI. Here the CDR3 DNA reads TGTGCCAGCACCACAGGGGAGGGGACTGAAGCTTTCTTT. It is translated as CASTTGEGTEAFF.